This T cell receptor beta chain was identified during a study of human T cells and chemical hapten exposure. TCRdb called the RACE reads again in MiXCR, with one record for every CDR3 protein. The data show around 300,000 distinct CDR3 sequences, with 6% to 8.5% seen just once and about 8% held by the top ten. Time point in this sample: patch test 1, 2 weeks after DPC sensitization. This sample's treatment: therapeutic diphenylcyclopropenone sensitization with weekly scalp DPC. This clonotype was detected a few times. V lost 3 bases and J 6 bases, leaving 23 bases between the germline ends. This CDR3 contains 18 residues.

The V gene is TRBV12-3 or TRBV12-4, the J gene TRBJ2-2; D possibly matches TRBD1 or TRBD2 (6 bases each). Sequencing was performed on whole blood, taken in connection with sensitization to the hapten diphenylcyclopropenone (DPC). The receptor comes from a woman between 18 and 29 years old with alopecia areata. Some clones in this sample may be carry-over from other donors' samples. The CDR3 spells CASSFDSQGKGEAGELFF. In nucleotides, the CDR3 is TGTGCCAGCAGTTTCGATTCGCAGGGGAAGGGGGAGGCCGGGGAGCTGTTTTTT.